The 29 T cell receptor beta chains below were found in one sample sequenced in a study of CD8 T cells in ankylosing spondylitis. General study results and limits: There was a TCR beta motif, made of eight highly homologous variants, that appeared characteristic of ankylosing spondylitis blood.

MiXCR, run by TCRdb on the 5' RACE reads, gives a single entry per CDR3 protein. The repertoire has roughly 400,000 distinct CDR3 sequences, around 22% of them found once; the top ten carry around 16%. Their recognized antigens are unknown. The specimen was blood, either unsorted or a sorted T cell fraction (not recorded which). Receptors were obtained from a male donor with ankylosing spondylitis.

The rearrangement joins TRBV7-8 to TRBJ2-7; TRBD1 is a possible D gene (5 bases). This CDR3 is 14 amino acids long. V was clipped by 1 base and J by 7 bases, with 14 bases between them. CDR1 SGHVS and CDR2 FQNEAQ come from the germline V gene. The CDR3 loop is CASSLGGAPEEQYF. The CDR3 nucleotides read TGTGCCAGCAGCTTAGGGGGCGCGCCCGAAGAGCAGTACTTC.

This clonotype was recorded a few times. The chain combines TRBV20-1 with TRBJ2-1; 9 nucleotides line up with TRBD2. Trimming took 2 bases from V and 7 from J; bases not matched to a gene: 15. The V gene's germline CDR1 is DFQATT and CDR2 SNEGSKA (reference sequence). The CDR3 is 17 amino acids. In DNA form, the CDR3 reads TGCAGTGCTAGACCCGGGACTAGCCTCCTTTGGGGGAATGAGCAGTTCTTC. The encoded protein is CSARPGTSLLWGNEQFF.

In this sample, this clonotype turned up many times. The rearrangement uses TRBV10-3 and TRBJ2-7, with TRBD2 matching over 9 bases. CDR3 size: 14 residues. Germline CDR1 is ENHRY and CDR2 is SYGVKD. Trimming removed 4 bases from V and 6 bases from J; junction bases left unmatched: 7. CDR3 coding DNA: TGTGCCATCAGTGGGGTAGCGGGAGAAGGCGAGCAGTACTTC. It translates to CAISGVAGEGEQYF.

This clonotype has ten or more counts. This chain connects TRBV5-1 to TRBJ2-1; the D gene could be TRBD1 or TRBD2 (5 bases each). CDR3 length: 14 residues. The V gene lost 0 bases and the J gene lost 6 bases, with 10 bases spanning the gap. Per the germline V gene, CDR1 is SGHRS and CDR2 is YFSETQ. Here the CDR3 DNA reads TGCGCCAGCAGCTTGGGAGGGGAAGGCAATGAGCAGTTCTTC. Protein product: CASSLGGEGNEQFF.

This clonotype appeared many times. The DNA for the CDR3 is TGTGCCAGCCTTACAAGCGGGAGGGCCAGGCATGAGCAGTTCTTC. Amino acid sequence: CASLTSGRARHEQFF. This chain joins TRBV12-3 or TRBV12-4 and TRBJ2-1; 10 nucleotides match TRBD2. CDR3 length: 15 amino acids. The V gene end was trimmed by 8 bases and the J gene end by 8 bases; junction bases not matched to a gene: 12.

This clonotype was detected only a few times. CDR3 nucleotide sequence: TGTGCCAGCAGCCTCAGGACCGTCACCGGGGAGCTGTTTTTT. It yields the protein CASSLRTVTGELFF. This sequence joins TRBV7-9 and TRBJ2-2; no definite D call. Germline lookup yields CDR1 SEHNR and CDR2 FQNEAQ (reference sequence). The germline V and J ends were trimmed by 5 bases and 4 bases, with 11 bases remaining between them. This CDR3 comprises 14 residues.

This clonotype was picked up a small number of times. The genes are TRBV27 and TRBJ2-1; perhaps TRBD2 as D (5 bases). CDR1 and CDR2 from the germline V gene are MNHEY and SMNVEV (reference sequence). The CDR3 runs 16 residues. The V end lost 5 bases, the J end lost 4 bases, and 18 bases lay between the germline ends. CDR3 loop: CASSPLEGPIYNEQFF. In nucleotides, the CDR3 is TGTGCCAGCAGTCCGCTCGAGGGCCCCATTTACAATGAGCAGTTCTTC.

The chain recombines TRBV9 with TRBJ1-2; weak D call: TRBD1 (5 bases). CDR3 size: 13 residues. CDR1 and CDR2 (germline): SGDLS, YYNGEE. V lost 3 bases and J lost 4, with 10 bases in between. The CDR3 sequence is CASSATGSYGYTF. In DNA, the CDR3 is TGTGCCAGCAGCGCTACAGGAAGCTATGGCTACACCTTC. Filled out from reference TRBV9 and TRBJ1-2, the complete variable domain reads DSGVTQTPKHLITATGQRVTLRCSPRSGDLSVYWYQQSLDQGLQFLIQYYNGEERAKGNILERFSAQQFPDLHSELNLSSLELGDSALYFCASSATGSYGYTFGSGTRLTVV.

This chain uses TRBV7-2 with TRBJ2-7; 7 bases fit TRBD2. CDR1 is SGHTA, CDR2 FQGNSA, per germline. This CDR3 contains 14 residues. The V segment lost 0 bases and the J segment 6 bases; nucleotides outside the gene matches: 5. CDR3 sequence (DNA): TGTGCCAGCAGCTTAGCCCGGACTAGTTCCGAGCAGTACTTC. This translates into CASSLARTSSEQYF.

This clonotype was observed at least ten times. The rearrangement joins TRBV7-2 to TRBJ2-4; 11 positions match TRBD2. The CDR3 length is 16 residues. The trim removed 2 bases at V and 8 bases at J, leaving 8 bases unmatched. Per the germline V gene, CDR1 is SGHTA and CDR2 is FQGNSA. The CDR3 loop reads CASSLINLAGGYIQYF. In nucleotides, the CDR3 is TGTGCCAGCAGCTTAATTAACCTAGCGGGAGGTTACATTCAGTACTTC.

This clonotype was detected a few times. The chain links TRBV19 to TRBJ1-2; D possibly corresponds to TRBD1 (6 bases). CDR1 is LNHDA and CDR2 is SQIVND in the germline V gene (reference sequence). This CDR3 is built from 14 residues. Trimming left V 11 bases short and J 0 bases short, with 16 bases between. The CDR3 sequence is CADIRDNPNYGYTF. The CDR3 DNA reads as TGTGCCGACATCCGGGACAACCCTAACTATGGCTACACCTTC. Drawing the rest from reference TRBV19 and TRBJ1-2, the complete variable domain is DGGITQSPKYLFRKEGQNVTLSCEQNLNHDAMYWYRQDPGQGLRLIYYSQIVNDFQKGDIAEGYSVSREKKESFPLTVTSAQKNPTAFYLCADIRDNPNYGYTFGSGTRLTVV.

This clonotype appeared a few times. The chain joins TRBV7-6 to TRBJ2-3; D ambiguous. V lost 0 bases, J lost 8 bases, and 9 bases lay in between. Per germline, CDR1 SGHVS and CDR2 FNYEAQ. The CDR3 is made up of 13 amino acids. CDR3: CASSLAGSSTQYF. The CDR3 DNA sequence: TGTGCCAGCAGCTTAGCGGGAAGTAGTACGCAGTATTTT.

This clonotype was seen more than once but under ten times. The chain is built from TRBV27 and TRBJ2-1; 12 nucleotides line up with TRBD2. The CDR3 is 17 amino acids. V was clipped by 4 bases and J by 3 bases; unmatched bases: 7. The germline V gene encodes CDR1 MNHEY and CDR2 SMNVEV (reference sequence). CDR3 DNA sequence: TGTGCCAGCAGTTCCCACCCGACTAGCGGGAGCTACAATGAGCAGTTCTTC. Protein: CASSSHPTSGSYNEQFF.

There are a few counts of this clonotype. The CDR3: CASTAIFLRGATNEKLFF. CDR3 in DNA: TGCGCCAGCACCGCCATTTTCCTCAGGGGGGCAACTAATGAAAAACTGTTTTTT. This sequence joins TRBV4-1 and TRBJ1-4; 7 bases are shared with TRBD1. The CDR3 totals 18 residues. Germline-derived CDR1 and CDR2 are MGHRA and YSYEKL. The J segment lost 0 bases and the V segment lost 7 bases, leaving 14 bases of the junction unmatched.

The genes are TRBV5-1 and TRBJ2-2; 11 nucleotides agree with TRBD1. Germline CDR1 is SGHRS and CDR2 is YFSETQ. This CDR3 is built from 15 residues. V lost 2 bases and J lost 5; bases outside the gene matches: 2. The CDR3 loop reads CASSFRDRGTGELFF. In nucleotides, the CDR3 is TGCGCCAGCAGCTTCCGGGACAGGGGGACCGGGGAGCTGTTTTTT.

This clonotype came up many times. V is TRBV20-1 and J is TRBJ2-5, with D possibly matching TRBD2 (6 bases). V lost 4 bases to trimming and J lost 5 bases, with 14 bases between them. The CDR3 loop spans 13 amino acids. Germline V gene data show CDR1 as DFQATT and CDR2 as SNEGSKA (reference sequence). The CDR3 loop reads CSANPLARETQYF. The CDR3 region has the DNA TGCAGTGCTAATCCCCTAGCGAGGGAGACCCAGTACTTC.

The chain has TRBV28 and TRBJ1-2, with D perhaps TRBD1 (5 bases). Germline CDR1 reads MDHEN; CDR2 reads SYDVKM. V was trimmed by 5 bases and J by 4 bases, leaving 17 bases between them. The CDR3 loop spans 15 amino acids. CDR3: CASSELPLGGYGYTF. The CDR3, as DNA: TGTGCCAGCAGTGAACTCCCTTTGGGGGGCTATGGCTACACCTTC.

Many counts were recorded for this clonotype. The rearrangement joins TRBV6-5 to TRBJ2-1; 13 positions agree with TRBD2. Germline CDR1 is MNHEY and CDR2 is SVGAGI. The CDR3 consists of 17 residues. Trimming removed 2 bases from V and 3 bases from J; junction bases left unmatched: 4. The CDR3 is CASSYGTSGTSYNEQFF. The CDR3 DNA is TGTGCCAGCAGTTACGGGACTAGCGGGACAAGCTACAATGAGCAGTTCTTC.

J is TRBJ2-7 and V is TRBV7-2; D unclear. The CDR3 contains 16 residues. Germline lookup yields CDR1 SGHTA and CDR2 FQGNSA. Deletions cut 7 bases from V and 0 bases from J, with 19 bases between. The CDR3 sequence: CASTLNGPGSSYEQYF. CDR3 bases: TGTGCCAGCACCCTTAACGGGCCGGGTAGCTCCTACGAGCAGTACTTC.

The chain joins TRBV28 to TRBJ1-5, with D possibly being TRBD1 (5 bases). Per germline, CDR1 MDHEN and CDR2 SYDVKM. V dropped 3 bases and J dropped 0 bases, with 12 bases sitting between them. The CDR3 spans 16 residues. The CDR3 is CASSFGGSYSNQPQHF. CDR3 bases: TGTGCCAGCAGTTTCGGGGGTTCTTATAGCAATCAGCCCCAGCATTTT.

The chain couples TRBV7-9 to TRBJ2-1; D call uncertain. CDR1 is SEHNR and CDR2 is FQNEAQ in the germline V gene (reference sequence). Trimming removed 5 bases from V and 9 bases from J, with 14 bases in between. This CDR3 contains 13 residues. The CDR3 region is CASSRGQSGEQFF. CDR3 nucleotide sequence: TGTGCCAGCAGCCGAGGCCAGTCGGGTGAGCAGTTCTTC.

The DNA for the CDR3 is TGTGCCAGCACCATCGGGGGGAGCGGAGTCTATGGCTACACCTTC. This translates into CASTIGGSGVYGYTF. The chain has TRBV6-2 or TRBV6-3 and TRBJ1-2; the D gene is possibly TRBD1 (5 bases). The CDR3 runs 15 residues. CDR1 is MNHEY and CDR2 is SVGEGT in the germline V gene. Trimming stripped 7 bases from V and 4 bases from J, with 19 bases between.

The chain links TRBV28 to TRBJ2-1; D possibly matches TRBD1 or TRBD2 (6 bases each). The CDR3 has 15 residues. V lost 6 bases to trimming and J lost 9 bases, with 21 bases between them. The V gene's germline CDR1 is MDHEN and CDR2 SYDVKM. DNA for the CDR3: TGTGCCAGCAGCTCCTACGTAGGGGGGATTGCTGAGCAGTTCTTC. It codes for CASSSYVGGIAEQFF. Combining the CDR3 with reference TRBV28 and TRBJ2-1 gives the whole variable domain DVKVTQSSRYLVKRTGEKVFLECVQDMDHENMFWYRQDPGLGLRLIYFSYDVKMKEKGDIPEGYSVSREKKERFSLILESASTNQTSMYLCASSSYVGGIAEQFFGPGTRLTVL.

In its sample, this clonotype was seen a few times. The chain combines TRBV27 with TRBJ2-1; 7 nucleotides agree with TRBD2. Germline CDR1 reads MNHEY; CDR2 reads SMNVEV (reference sequence). After removal of 1 base from V and 6 bases from J, the junction contained 3 bases not matched to a gene. The CDR3 has 14 residues. The CDR3 region is CASSLWPGGNEQFF. Written as DNA, the CDR3 is TGTGCCAGCAGTTTATGGCCGGGGGGCAATGAGCAGTTCTTC.

This clonotype was detected a few times. The genes are TRBV29-1 and TRBJ2-7; maybe TRBD1 (5 bases). V lost 5 bases, J lost 4 bases, and 9 bases lay in between. Per germline, CDR1 SQVTM and CDR2 ANQGSEA. The CDR3 is 11 residues long. CDR3 in amino acids: CSVYSGYEQYF. Written as DNA, the CDR3 is TGCAGCGTTTACTCAGGGTACGAGCAGTACTTC.

This clonotype came up a few times. The junction and the germline gene differ at one end; a read error may be behind it. The V gene is TRBV12-3 or TRBV12-4, the J gene TRBJ2-1, with a weak D call TRBD2 (6 bases). The CDR3 spans 15 residues. CDR3 sequence (DNA): TGTGCCAGCAGCTTAGCGGTAGGCTCCTACAATGAGCAGTTCTTC. This codes for CASSLAVGSYNEQFF.

The CDR3 region is CASSLFRGDSSGANVLTF. For the CDR3, the DNA is TGTGCCAGCAGTTTATTTAGGGGGGACTCCTCTGGGGCCAACGTCCTGACTTTC. The chain joins TRBV28 to TRBJ2-6; perhaps D is TRBD1 or TRBD2 (6 bases each). Trimming took off 1 base at V and 0 bases at J, with 13 bases between the two ends. This CDR3 spans 18 amino acids. CDR1 is MDHEN and CDR2 is SYDVKM in the germline V gene. The full variable domain, with the rest looked up from reference TRBV28 and TRBJ2-6, is DVKVTQSSRYLVKRTGEKVFLECVQDMDHENMFWYRQDPGLGLRLIYFSYDVKMKEKGDIPEGYSVSREKKERFSLILESASTNQTSMYLCASSLFRGDSSGANVLTFGAGSRLTVL.

The chain is built from TRBV20-1 and TRBJ2-7; a weak D match, TRBD2 (6 bases). V lost 3 bases, J lost 2 bases, and 11 bases lay in between. The CDR3 totals 13 residues. Per the germline V gene, CDR1 is DFQATT and CDR2 is SNEGSKA (reference sequence). The CDR3 DNA reads as TGCAGTGCTAGTCCCGGGGGAGCCTACGAGCAGTACTTC. It translates to CSASPGGAYEQYF.

V is TRBV29-1 and J is TRBJ2-3; 16 bases match TRBD2. Germline assignment: CDR1 SQVTM and CDR2 ANQGSEA. This CDR3 contains 16 residues. J was trimmed by 5 bases and V by 7 bases; bases with no gene match: 9. The CDR3 nucleotides read TGCAGCGCCTCCCCGGGACTAGCGGGAGGGCTAGATACGCAGTATTTT. As protein: CSASPGLAGGLDTQYF.